A selection of T cell receptor beta chains follows, all from one sample in a study of CD8 T cells in Susac syndrome. TCRdb reprocessed the immunoSEQ multiplex PCR reads via MiXCR and lists one record per CDR3 protein. The sample has just over 150,000 distinct CDR3 sequences, 85% to 95% seen once. Sample: CD4+ T cells from PBMCs. Receptors were obtained from a human donor with Susac syndrome. CDR3s include the opening cysteine and the closing phenylalanine or tryptophan. The D gene is left open where the match is weak. The size field is filled for only some rows; it gives once, few, many or a size class.

>TRBJ2-3|NA|TRBV20-1|NA
TGCAGTGCTACCCTCCCGGAGACAGATACGCAGTATTTT
CSATLPETDTQYF
>TRBJ2-5|NA|TRBV18|once
TGTGCCAGCTCACCAGGTTCGGAGACCCAGTACTTC
CASSPGSETQYF
>TRBJ2-5|NA|TRBV29-1|NA
TGCAGCGTCCTCCGAGGGGGGCCGGTTGTGAAGACCCAGTACTTC
CSVLRGGPVVKTQYF
>TRBJ2-5|TRBD2|TRBV4-1|NA
TGCGCCAGCAGCCAAGATAAAACTAGCGGCCAAGAGACCCAGTACTTC
CASSQDKTSGQETQYF
>TRBJ2-1|NA|TRBV19|NA
TGTGCCAGTACCTCCCAGGGCCCCTCCTACAATGAGCAGTTCTTC
CASTSQGPSYNEQFF
>TRBJ1-2|NA|TRBV19|NA
TGTGCCAGTAGTTCCCCCCTGACCGACTATGGCTACACCTTC
CASSSPLTDYGYTF
>TRBJ2-3|TRBD1|TRBV4-3|NA
TGCGCCAGCAGCCAAGGGCAGGGGGCTTCAGATACGCAGTATTTT
CASSQGQGASDTQYF
>TRBJ2-3|NA|TRBV20-1|NA
TGCAGTGCTAGAGAGACTGGCCCCACAGATACGCAGTATTTT
CSARETGPTDTQYF
>TRBJ1-1|NA|TRBV29-1|NA
TGCAGCGTTCTGGGCCCGGCCCCTGAAGCTTTCTTT
CSVLGPAPEAFF
>TRBJ2-7|TRBD2|TRBV4-1|NA
TGCGCCAGCAGCCAAGGTCTAGCGGGGTCCTACGAGCAGTACTTC
CASSQGLAGSYEQYF
>TRBJ2-7|TRBD1|TRBV27|NA
TGTGCCAGCAGTTCCCCCGGACAGGGGGTGTACGAGCAGTACTTC
CASSSPGQGVYEQYF
>TRBJ1-4|NA|TRBV15|NA
TGTGCCACCAGCAGAGATGACAGCAGTGAAAAACTGTTTTTT
CATSRDDSSEKLFF
>TRBJ2-3|NA|TRBV2|NA
TGTGCCAGCTCAAGACTAGCAGATACGCAGTATTTT
CASSRLADTQYF
>TRBJ2-3|NA|TRBV4-3|NA
TGCGCCAGCAGCCAAGATAGGACAGATACGCAGTATTTT
CASSQDRTDTQYF
>TRBJ2-5|NA|TRBV9|NA
TGTGCCAGCAGCGTAGTTGGGGGAGAAGCCCTAGAGACCCAGTACTTC
CASSVVGGEALETQYF
>TRBJ1-1|NA|TRBV6-5|once
TGTGCCAGCAGTTATTCCCCACGGGGCCAGCGGAACACTGAAGCTTTCTTT
CASSYSPRGQRNTEAFF
>TRBJ1-6|TRBD1|TRBV7-6|NA
TGTGCCAGCAGCTTGGCCTACAGGGGTCGGAATTCACCCCTCCACTTT
CASSLAYRGRNSPLHF
>TRBJ2-3|TRBD1|TRBV4-2|NA
TGTGCCAGCAGCCAAGGCCCGGGACAGGGATACACAGATACGCAGTATTTT
CASSQGPGQGYTDTQYF
>TRBJ2-4|NA|TRBV15|NA
TGTGCCACCAGCAGAGGACCCGACTCTCTTCAGTACTTC
CATSRGPDSLQYF
>TRBJ2-2|TRBD1|TRBV10-3|NA
TGTGCCATCAGTGAGCCTGGACAGGGAATCGGCGGGGAGCTGTTTTTT
CAISEPGQGIGGELFF
>TRBJ1-1|NA|TRBV19|NA
TGTGCCAACTCCCGGACCTCACACAGGAACACTGAAGCTTTCTTT
CANSRTSHRNTEAFF
>TRBJ1-5|NA|TRBV14|NA
TGTGCCAGCAGCCGAGGGAGCAATCAGCCCCAGCATTTT
CASSRGSNQPQHF
>TRBJ2-5|NA|TRBV29-1|NA
TGCAGCGTTGAACGCGCAGGGACAGAGACCCAGTACTTC
CSVERAGTETQYF
>TRBJ2-5|NA|TRBV20-1|NA
TGCAGTGCCATAAGCCGGGCGGGGAGGGAGACCCAGTACTTC
CSAISRAGRETQYF
>TRBJ2-5|TRBD1|TRBV25-1|NA
TGTGCCAGCACGGACAGGGGGGAGACCCAGTACTTC
CASTDRGETQYF
>TRBJ1-5|NA|TRBV9|NA
TGTGCCAGCAGCGTAGTTTACAGCAATCAGCCCCAGCATTTT
CASSVVYSNQPQHF
>TRBJ2-4|TRBD1|TRBV9|NA
TGTGCCAGCAGCACTCCGGGACAGCAGTACTTC
CASSTPGQQYF
>TRBJ2-6|NA|TRBV5-1|NA
TGCGCCAGCAGCCCTATTCCCCCCAACAGGGCTGGGGCCAACGTCCTGACTTTC
CASSPIPPNRAGANVLTF
>TRBJ1-2|NA|TRBV7-9|NA
TGTGCCAGCAGCTTAGGAGCTTCAGAGAACTATGGCTACACCTTC
CASSLGASENYGYTF
>TRBJ1-2|NA|TRBV12-3/TRBV12-4|NA
TGTGCCAGCAGTTTTTCGCCGTATGGCTACACCTTC
CASSFSPYGYTF
>TRBJ2-1|TRBD2|TRBV20-1|NA
TGCAGTGCACCCTCCGGCGGGGGGGGCAATGAGCAGTTCTTC
CSAPSGGGGNEQFF
>TRBJ2-7|NA|TRBV23-1|NA
TGCGCCAGCACCACACCGGGACGGACCTACGAGCAGTACTTC
CASTTPGRTYEQYF
>TRBJ1-4|NA|TRBV12-3/TRBV12-4|NA
TGTGCCAGCAGTTTCGGGGCTGAAAAACTGTTTTTT
CASSFGAEKLFF
>TRBJ2-5|NA|TRBV20-1|NA
TGCAGTGCTAGAGTTCCGGGGGGCCCATCGGGAGAGACCCAGTACTTC
CSARVPGGPSGETQYF
>TRBJ1-2|NA|TRBV7-9|NA
TGTGCCAGCAGCTACCCCGGACACGTCCTTGGCTACACCTTC
CASSYPGHVLGYTF
>TRBJ2-4|TRBD1|TRBV11-3|NA
TGTGCCAGCAGCTCCCGAGGGACAGCCGAAGGTATTCAGTACTTC
CASSSRGTAEGIQYF
>TRBJ2-1|NA|TRBV9|NA
TGTGCCAGCAGCGTAGGGGATGAGCAGTTCTTC
CASSVGDEQFF
>TRBJ2-7|NA|TRBV6-5|NA
TGTGCCAGCAGTTACTCTGACACATCCTACGAGCAGTACTTC
CASSYSDTSYEQYF
>TRBJ1-1|NA|TRBV15|NA
TGTGCCACCAGCAGAGATCTTGGGGGATATGAAGCTTTCTTT
CATSRDLGGYEAFF
>TRBJ2-5|TRBD2|TRBV12-3/TRBV12-4|NA
TGTGCCAGCACCGTAACTAGCGGGGGGCGGGAGACCCAGTACTTC
CASTVTSGGRETQYF
>TRBJ2-2|NA|TRBV29-1|NA
TGCAGCGTTGTCTCGGGAGCCGGGGAGCTGTTTTTT
CSVVSGAGELFF